This T cell receptor beta chain comes out of a study of control samples from healthy donors and cancer patients. CDR1 is SGHRS and CDR2 is YFSETQ in the germline V gene. V was pared by 0 bases and J by 3 bases, with 9 bases between. The length of the CDR3 is 14 residues. Clones were read by immunoSEQ multiplex PCR, and TCRdb kept only the in-frame ones, dropping some. The data hold approximately 150,000 clones, with about 90% observed a single time. This clone came up once. The J gene is TRBJ1-2, the V gene TRBV5-1; weak D call: TRBD1 (5 bases). The receptor was isolated from a man aged 18 to 29 in good health. The sequenced sample consisted of blood. The CDR3 region has the DNA TGCGCCAGCAGCTTGGGGAGGGGTGACTATGGCTACACCTTC. It yields the protein CASSLGRGDYGYTF.